The rows below give T cell receptor beta chains drawn from one sample of a study of CD8+ T cells in alopecia areata. The repertoire was sequenced with immunoSEQ multiplex PCR; TCRdb's copy has only in-frame clones and lacks some. Among about 120,000 clones listed, 45% to 50% were seen once. The sample consisted of CD8+ T cells sorted from blood, taken at week 0. The receptors come from a human donor with alopecia areata. Both conserved end residues are part of each CDR3. Each record gives: J gene, V gene, clone size, D gene, CDR3 DNA, CDR3 protein. D genes are given only for firm matches. For some rows the clone size is stated as once, few or many, or as a class when expanded; others skip it.

j_gene: TRBJ1-2; v_gene: TRBV9; abundance: once; d_gene: TRBD1; CDR3nt: TGTGCCAGCAGCGTAGAAGGGGGCTCGGACTATGGCTACACCTTC; CDR3aa: CASSVEGGSDYGYTF
j_gene: TRBJ2-2; v_gene: TRBV5-6; abundance: .; d_gene: .; CDR3nt: TGTGCCAGCAGCTTGGGTACAGGCGGGGAGCTGTTTTTT; CDR3aa: CASSLGTGGELFF
j_gene: TRBJ2-5; v_gene: TRBV5-1; abundance: few; d_gene: TRBD2; CDR3nt: TGCGCCAGCAGCTCCCCTAGCGGGAAACAAGAGACCCAGTACTTC; CDR3aa: CASSSPSGKQETQYF
j_gene: TRBJ2-6; v_gene: TRBV27; abundance: .; d_gene: .; CDR3nt: TGTGCCAGCAGCGGCCAGACTGATTTCTCTGGGGCCAACGTCCTGACTTTC; CDR3aa: CASSGQTDFSGANVLTF
j_gene: TRBJ2-1; v_gene: TRBV5-1; abundance: .; d_gene: .; CDR3nt: TGCGCCAGCAGCTTGATGGATGAGCAGTTCTTC; CDR3aa: CASSLMDEQFF
j_gene: TRBJ1-2; v_gene: TRBV13; abundance: .; d_gene: .; CDR3nt: TGTGCCAGCAGCTCCCCCACAGGGTTTCTAGGTGGCTACACCTTC; CDR3aa: CASSSPTGFLGGYTF
j_gene: TRBJ1-2; v_gene: TRBV7-9; abundance: .; d_gene: .; CDR3nt: TGTGCCAGCAGACCAAGGACAGTTAACTATGGCTACACCTTC; CDR3aa: CASRPRTVNYGYTF
j_gene: TRBJ2-5; v_gene: TRBV7-8; abundance: .; d_gene: .; CDR3nt: TGTGCCAGCAGCTCCAATTTTCGGGTGGGGGTCGGGGAGACCCAGTACTTC; CDR3aa: CASSSNFRVGVGETQYF
j_gene: TRBJ1-1; v_gene: TRBV30; abundance: .; d_gene: .; CDR3nt: TGTGCCTGGAGTGTAGCGGGAGGTACTGAAGCTTTCTTT; CDR3aa: CAWSVAGGTEAFF
j_gene: TRBJ1-2; v_gene: TRBV11-1; abundance: .; d_gene: .; CDR3nt: TGTGCCAGCAGCTTAGCGGGGGAAGGACTAGAAGGCTACACCTTC; CDR3aa: CASSLAGEGLEGYTF
j_gene: TRBJ2-5; v_gene: TRBV29-1; abundance: .; d_gene: TRBD2; CDR3nt: TGCAGCGTTGAAGGGCGGGGGGGCGTCGAGACCCAGTACTTC; CDR3aa: CSVEGRGGVETQYF
j_gene: TRBJ2-1; v_gene: TRBV4-2; abundance: .; d_gene: .; CDR3nt: TGTGCCAGCAGCCCCAAGGGGCAGCCCTACAATGAGCAGTTCTTC; CDR3aa: CASSPKGQPYNEQFF
j_gene: TRBJ1-2; v_gene: TRBV5-4; abundance: .; d_gene: TRBD1; CDR3nt: TGTGCCAGCAGTTTAGGACAGGACCATGGCTACACCTTC; CDR3aa: CASSLGQDHGYTF
j_gene: TRBJ2-1; v_gene: TRBV7-8; abundance: few; d_gene: TRBD1; CDR3nt: TGTGCCAGCAGCTCGGGACAGAAAAATCCCGAGTTCTTC; CDR3aa: CASSSGQKNPEFF
j_gene: TRBJ2-5; v_gene: TRBV5-6; abundance: .; d_gene: TRBD1; CDR3nt: TGTGCCAGCAGCCGACAGGGAGAGACCCAGTACTTC; CDR3aa: CASSRQGETQYF
j_gene: TRBJ1-6; v_gene: TRBV9; abundance: once; d_gene: .; CDR3nt: TGTGCCAGCTCCGCTGAATCACCCCTCCACTTT; CDR3aa: CASSAESPLHF
j_gene: TRBJ2-3; v_gene: TRBV5-4; abundance: .; d_gene: .; CDR3nt: TGTGCCAGCAGCACCAGGGTGGGCACAGATACGCAGTATTTT; CDR3aa: CASSTRVGTDTQYF
j_gene: TRBJ1-1; v_gene: TRBV19; abundance: .; d_gene: .; CDR3nt: TGTGCCAGTAGTATTCGGCCCAACACTGAAGCTTTCTTT; CDR3aa: CASSIRPNTEAFF
j_gene: TRBJ2-2; v_gene: TRBV9; abundance: .; d_gene: TRBD2; CDR3nt: TGTGCCAGCAGCTCACGAGGGGCTAGCGGGGGGTCGACCACCGGGGAGCTGTTTTTT; CDR3aa: CASSSRGASGGSTTGELFF
j_gene: TRBJ1-5; v_gene: TRBV4-3; abundance: .; d_gene: .; CDR3nt: TGCGCCAGCAGCCAAAACCCATTTTCCTCCCAGCATTTT; CDR3aa: CASSQNPFSSQHF
j_gene: TRBJ2-7; v_gene: TRBV13; abundance: .; d_gene: TRBD1; CDR3nt: TGTGCCAGCAGCCCGGGACAGCACTACGAGCAGTACTTC; CDR3aa: CASSPGQHYEQYF
j_gene: TRBJ2-7; v_gene: TRBV7-9; abundance: .; d_gene: TRBD1; CDR3nt: TGTGCCAGCAGCGACGGACAGGGCTACGAGCAGTACTTC; CDR3aa: CASSDGQGYEQYF
j_gene: TRBJ1-1; v_gene: TRBV29-1; abundance: few; d_gene: .; CDR3nt: TGCAGCGTCACCACGGATCCCATGAACACTGAAGCTTTCTTT; CDR3aa: CSVTTDPMNTEAFF
j_gene: TRBJ1-2; v_gene: TRBV6-6; abundance: .; d_gene: .; CDR3nt: TGTGCCAGCAGTTTCCCCCCCATTGGAGCTAACTATGGCTACACCTTC; CDR3aa: CASSFPPIGANYGYTF
j_gene: TRBJ2-7; v_gene: TRBV18; abundance: few; d_gene: .; CDR3nt: TGTGCCAGCTCACCCACAGCAATCACCTACGAGCAGTACTTC; CDR3aa: CASSPTAITYEQYF
j_gene: TRBJ1-5; v_gene: TRBV19; abundance: .; d_gene: .; CDR3nt: TGTGCCAGTAGTTTGACTGCCAATAATCAGCCCCAGCATTTT; CDR3aa: CASSLTANNQPQHF
j_gene: TRBJ2-3; v_gene: TRBV6-4; abundance: .; d_gene: .; CDR3nt: TGTGCCAGCAGTGAAAACACCAACCCCACAGATACGCAGTATTTT; CDR3aa: CASSENTNPTDTQYF
j_gene: TRBJ1-6; v_gene: TRBV30; abundance: .; d_gene: .; CDR3nt: TGTGCCTGGAGTGCGGGGGCTTACCTCCACTTT; CDR3aa: CAWSAGAYLHF
j_gene: TRBJ2-3; v_gene: TRBV4-2; abundance: .; d_gene: .; CDR3nt: TGTGCCAGCAGCTCGACAGATACGCAGTATTTT; CDR3aa: CASSSTDTQYF
j_gene: TRBJ2-3; v_gene: TRBV7-8; abundance: .; d_gene: .; CDR3nt: TGTGCCAGCAGCGCTGAGACAGGACCTTCAAATACGCAGTATTTT; CDR3aa: CASSAETGPSNTQYF
j_gene: TRBJ2-3; v_gene: TRBV15; abundance: .; d_gene: TRBD2; CDR3nt: TGTGCCACCAGCGGTAGCGGGAGCACAGATACGCAGTATTTT; CDR3aa: CATSGSGSTDTQYF
j_gene: TRBJ2-7; v_gene: TRBV27; abundance: .; d_gene: TRBD1; CDR3nt: TGTGCCAGCAGTTTATCTCCCGGGACAGGGTTCAACGAGCAGTACTTC; CDR3aa: CASSLSPGTGFNEQYF
j_gene: TRBJ2-1; v_gene: TRBV6-1; abundance: .; d_gene: TRBD1; CDR3nt: TGTGCCAGCAGTGAAACAGGGGGCGGGATCAATGAGCAGTTCTTC; CDR3aa: CASSETGGGINEQFF
j_gene: TRBJ1-6; v_gene: TRBV7-9; abundance: .; d_gene: .; CDR3nt: TGTGCCAGCAGCTTAGAATCACCCCTCCACTTT; CDR3aa: CASSLESPLHF
j_gene: TRBJ2-7; v_gene: TRBV5-1; abundance: .; d_gene: .; CDR3nt: TGCGCCAGCAGCTTTCACAGGCCAAGCTCCTACGAGCAGTACTTC; CDR3aa: CASSFHRPSSYEQYF
j_gene: TRBJ1-2; v_gene: TRBV5-1; abundance: .; d_gene: .; CDR3nt: TGCGCCAGCAGCTACCGGGACAAGTACTATGGCTACACCTTC; CDR3aa: CASSYRDKYYGYTF
j_gene: TRBJ2-2; v_gene: TRBV29-1; abundance: once; d_gene: .; CDR3nt: TGCAGCGTGGCAGGGCCCACCGGGGAGCTGTTTTTT; CDR3aa: CSVAGPTGELFF
j_gene: TRBJ2-7; v_gene: TRBV28; abundance: .; d_gene: TRBD1; CDR3nt: TGTGCCAGCACCGGACAGGAGTCCTCCTACGAGCAGTACTTC; CDR3aa: CASTGQESSYEQYF
j_gene: TRBJ2-5; v_gene: TRBV5-6; abundance: .; d_gene: TRBD2; CDR3nt: TGTGCCAGCAGCCAAACATCGGGGGGACAAGAGACCCAGTACTTC; CDR3aa: CASSQTSGGQETQYF
j_gene: TRBJ2-6; v_gene: TRBV29-1; abundance: .; d_gene: .; CDR3nt: TGCAGCGTTGAAGGGCAAGACTCTGGGGCCAACGTCCTGACTTTC; CDR3aa: CSVEGQDSGANVLTF
j_gene: TRBJ2-1; v_gene: TRBV30; abundance: .; d_gene: TRBD2; CDR3nt: TGTGCCTGGGGCCCCGGGACTAGCGCCAATGAGCAGTTCTTC; CDR3aa: CAWGPGTSANEQFF
j_gene: TRBJ2-1; v_gene: TRBV30; abundance: once; d_gene: .; CDR3nt: TGTGCCTGGCTTGACAGATCCTCCTACAATGAGCAGTTCTTC; CDR3aa: CAWLDRSSYNEQFF
j_gene: TRBJ1-2; v_gene: TRBV27; abundance: few; d_gene: .; CDR3nt: TGTGCCAGCAGTACCAGGGGAGCTAACTATGGCTACACCTTC; CDR3aa: CASSTRGANYGYTF
j_gene: TRBJ2-2; v_gene: TRBV13; abundance: .; d_gene: .; CDR3nt: TGTGCCAGCACCCCGGAGGGGCCCAACACCGGGGAGCTGTTTTTT; CDR3aa: CASTPEGPNTGELFF
j_gene: TRBJ2-2; v_gene: TRBV18; abundance: few; d_gene: .; CDR3nt: TGTGCCAGCTCACCACTGGCGGTGGGCGAAACCGGGGAGCTGTTTTTT; CDR3aa: CASSPLAVGETGELFF
j_gene: TRBJ2-3; v_gene: TRBV7-9; abundance: few; d_gene: TRBD1; CDR3nt: TGTGCCAGCAACAAGGGACAGGGGACCACAGATACGCAGTATTTT; CDR3aa: CASNKGQGTTDTQYF